This entry lists 23 T cell receptor beta chains sequenced from one sample in a study of blood T cell repertoires in COVID-19 (dated by TCRdb to the early 2020s). The library was obtained by the immunoSEQ multiplex PCR assay. TCRdb's version of the immuneACCESS table is confined to in-frame rearrangements and falls short of the full clone set. An unresolved V gene accounts for under half of the shortfall where checked; the remainder is of unknown origin. Within this sample are around 63,000 clones, with approximately 88% of them counted one time only. The ten largest clones represent 1% to 1.5% of the sample. Source material: peripheral blood. These receptor sequences come from a woman in her sixties or seventies with acute or convalescent COVID-19.

The V call is TRBV7-8, the J call TRBJ2-5; D not resolved. The CDR3 runs to 13 residues. Germline CDR1 is SGHVS and CDR2 is FQNEAQ. Trimming stripped 5 bases from V and 2 bases from J, with 9 bases between. CDR3 DNA sequence: TGTGCCAGCAGCGCAGGTATTCAAGAGACCCAGTACTTC. It codes for CASSAGIQETQYF.

J is TRBJ1-5 and V is TRBV28, with a tentative D call TRBD1 (5 bases). Germline lookup yields CDR1 MDHEN and CDR2 SYDVKM. Trimming stripped 0 bases from V and 5 bases from J, with 17 bases between. CDR3 length: 17 residues. The CDR3 protein is CASSLWRGTPKDQPQHF. As DNA, the CDR3 is TGTGCCAGCAGTTTATGGAGAGGGACTCCGAAGGATCAGCCCCAGCATTTT.

As DNA, the CDR3 is TGTGCCAGCAGCCCCCCATTGAACACTGAAGCTTTCTTT. As protein: CASSPPLNTEAFF. The V gene is TRBV7-8, the J gene TRBJ1-1, with D unclear. The CDR3 has 13 residues. V dropped 5 bases and J dropped 0 bases, with 7 bases sitting between them. Germline loops: CDR1 SGHVS, CDR2 FQNEAQ.

The chain couples TRBV4-2 to TRBJ1-1; 9 bases align to TRBD1. The V gene's germline CDR1 is LGHNA and CDR2 YNFKEQ. V trimming: 4 bases; J trimming: 4 bases; junction bases outside the gene matches: 10. This CDR3 is 16 amino acids long. CDR3 bases: TGTGCCAGCAGCCCGGGACAGGGTTTTGGGAGCACTGAAGCTTTCTTT. This sequence encodes CASSPGQGFGSTEAFF.

The V gene is TRBV2, the J gene TRBJ1-6; no clear D gene. The CDR3 consists of 14 residues. With 3 bases removed from V and 6 bases from J, the gap between germline ends came to 9 bases. Looked up from germline, CDR1 is SNHLY and CDR2 is FYNNEI. The CDR3 DNA reads TGTGCCAGCAGTGAGGAGGGTAGTAATTCACCCCTCCACTTT. Translating it yields CASSEEGSNSPLHF.

The chain recombines TRBV6-1 with TRBJ2-3, with D uncertain. V lost 3 bases to trimming and J lost 1 base, with 8 bases between them. The germline gives CDR1 MNHNS, CDR2 SASEGT. This CDR3 has 14 residues. Here the CDR3 DNA reads TGTGCCAGCAGTGATTGGCAGGGCACAGATACGCAGTATTTT. Translation gives CASSDWQGTDTQYF.

The chain links TRBV18 to TRBJ2-1; D gene unclear. V lost 8 bases to trimming and J lost 5 bases, with 7 bases between them. The CDR3 loop spans 11 amino acids. Germline CDR1 and CDR2: KGHSH and LQKENI. In nucleotides, the CDR3 is TGTGCCAGCCACCAGGACAATGAGCAGTTCTTC. Translating it yields CASHQDNEQFF.

Remarks on this clone: Other nucleotide sequences in the sample specify the same CDR3. The chain links TRBV9 to TRBJ2-3, with 8 bases that match TRBD2. There are 15 residues in the CDR3. Germline lookup yields CDR1 SGDLS and CDR2 YYNGEE. Trimming at V came to 0 bases and at J to 0 bases, leaving 0 bases not matched to a gene. For the CDR3, the DNA is TGTGCCAGCAGCGTAGCGGGGGGGAGCACAGATACGCAGTATTTT. It is translated as CASSVAGGSTDTQYF.

The V and J genes are TRBV3-1 (or the pseudogene TRBV3-2) and TRBJ1-3; D is ambiguous. With 4 bases removed from V and 4 bases from J, the gap between germline ends came to 14 bases. Germline CDR1 LGHDT, CDR2 YNNKEL (reference sequence). The CDR3 is made up of 15 amino acids. CDR3 in amino acids: CASSPRHLPGNTIYF. The CDR3 nucleotides read TGTGCCAGCAGCCCCCGCCACCTACCAGGAAACACCATATATTTT.

This chain joins TRBV2 and TRBJ2-1, with 9 bases matching TRBD2. Germline loops: CDR1 SNHLY, CDR2 FYNNEI. This CDR3 region has 16 residues. V shed 7 bases, J shed 0 bases, and the junction held 7 bases outside the gene matches. The CDR3 nucleotides are TGTGCCAGCACCGGACTACTAGCGGGCTCCTACAATGAGCAGTTCTTC. It codes for CASTGLLAGSYNEQFF.

Only a few counts were recorded for this clone. The genes are TRBV7-9 and TRBJ1-4, with D possibly matching TRBD1 (6 bases). With 5 bases removed from V and 8 bases from J, the gap between germline ends came to 18 bases. The length of the CDR3 is 15 residues. Germline V CDR1 and CDR2: SEHNR, FQNEAQ (reference sequence). Here the CDR3 DNA reads TGTGCCAGCAGCCCCAGGGCAGGGGCTGTGGAAAAACTGTTTTTT. Encoded protein: CASSPRAGAVEKLFF.

The DNA for the CDR3 is TGTGCCAGCAGCACAGGGACAGCCTACGAGCAGTACGTC. Its translation is CASSTGTAYEQYV. The rearrangement links TRBV7-3 to TRBJ2-7; TRBD1 agrees at 7 bases. Germline CDR1 and CDR2: SGHTA and FQGTGA. J was trimmed by 2 bases and V by 5 bases; bases with no gene match: 3. CDR3 size: 13 residues.

The chain employs TRBV7-8 and TRBJ2-5; D gene ambiguous. Deletions cut 2 bases from V and 2 bases from J, with 9 bases between. The CDR3 runs to 14 residues. Per germline, CDR1 SGHVS and CDR2 FQNEAQ. The chain's CDR3 is CASSLMSVQETQYF. The CDR3 DNA is TGTGCCAGCAGCTTAATGTCGGTACAAGAGACCCAGTACTTC.

In its sample, this clone was seen a few times. J is TRBJ2-2 and V is TRBV24-1; 9 bases are shared with TRBD1. CDR1 is KGHDR and CDR2 is SFDVKD in the germline V gene. Unmatched junction bases numbered 15, after V lost 6 bases and J lost 2 bases. The CDR3 is made up of 19 amino acids. CDR3 residues: CATSSYRDREKGNTGELFF. DNA for the CDR3: TGTGCCACCAGTTCATATCGGGACAGGGAGAAGGGTAACACCGGGGAGCTGTTTTTT.

The V call is TRBV2, the J call TRBJ2-7, with D maybe TRBD2 (5 bases). The length of the CDR3 is 15 residues. Looked up from germline, CDR1 is SNHLY and CDR2 is FYNNEI. Trimming shortened V by 4 bases and J by 2 bases, and 15 bases separated the two germline ends. In DNA form, the CDR3 reads TGTGCCAGCAGTGGAAAGGGAGATATTACCTACGAGCAGTACGTC. This encodes CASSGKGDITYEQYV.

The chain couples TRBV27 to TRBJ2-7; maybe TRBD1 (5 bases). The germline CDR1 and CDR2 sequences are MNHEY and SMNVEV (reference sequence). V lost 0 bases and J 1 base, leaving 19 bases between the germline ends. This CDR3 is built from 18 residues. The CDR3 coding sequence is TGTGCCAGCAGTTTATCTCACGAGACAATACAGGTTTCCTACGAGCAGTACGTC. Its protein is CASSLSHETIQVSYEQYV.

V usage is TRBV4-1 and J usage is TRBJ1-1; tentative D call: TRBD1 (5 bases). V shed 2 bases and J shed 10 bases, with 20 bases lying between them. There are 15 residues in the CDR3. Germline CDR1 MGHRA, CDR2 YSYEKL. This CDR3 is CASSQSRRGEVGAFF. The CDR3 DNA follows: TGCGCCAGCAGCCAAAGTCGTAGAGGGGAGGTCGGAGCTTTCTTT.

V usage is TRBV4-2 and J usage is TRBJ2-1; 9 bases are shared with TRBD2. The CDR3 is made up of 20 amino acids. Trimming took 0 bases from V and 1 from J; bases not matched to a gene: 13. From germline, CDR1 is LGHNA and CDR2 YNFKEQ. CDR3 amino acids: CASSQDSGGAGGPSYNEQFF. The CDR3, as DNA: TGTGCCAGCAGCCAAGATAGTGGGGGTGCGGGGGGGCCGTCCTACAATGAGCAGTTCTTC.

The V and J genes are TRBV7-7 and TRBJ2-3; 13 nucleotides align to TRBD2. V lost 5 bases to trimming and J lost 11 bases; unmatched junction nucleotides: 13. This CDR3 region has 16 residues. CDR1 is SSHAT, CDR2 FNYEAQ, per germline (reference sequence). The CDR3 region is CASSPGTSGERSRQYF. As DNA, the CDR3 is TGTGCCAGCAGCCCCGGGACTAGCGGGGAAAGAAGTAGGCAGTATTTT.

This clone was detected only once. This sequence joins TRBV6-2 or TRBV6-3 and TRBJ2-1; TRBD2 matches 10 bases. From germline, CDR1 is MNHEY and CDR2 SVGEGT. The V gene end was trimmed by 5 bases and the J gene end by 9 bases; junction bases not matched to a gene: 13. The length of the CDR3 is 16 residues. CDR3 coding DNA: TGTGCCAGCAGTACACCTAGCGGGAGAAGTGTGGGTGAGCAGTTCTTC. As protein: CASSTPSGRSVGEQFF.

A single count supports this clone. The chain recombines TRBV5-1 with TRBJ1-4, with D uncertain. The CDR3 is 14 residues long. Looked up from germline, CDR1 is SGHRS and CDR2 is YFSETQ. V was shortened by 2 bases and J by 4 bases, with 9 bases between the two germline ends. The CDR3 coding sequence is TGCGCCAGCAGCTTACTCGGGGTTAATGAAAAACTGTTTTTT. Protein sequence: CASSLLGVNEKLFF.

V usage is TRBV11-3 and J usage is TRBJ2-3; a weak D match, TRBD1 (5 bases). Germline CDR1 is SGHNT and CDR2 is YENEEA. V was pared by 6 bases and J by 0 bases, with 10 bases between. The CDR3 length is 14 residues. The CDR3 DNA reads TGTGCCAGCAGTGTAGGGGCAAGCACAGATACGCAGTATTTT. Its protein product is CASSVGASTDTQYF.

CDR3 loop: CASSVVSTGVETQYF. The CDR3 region has the DNA TGTGCCAGCAGCGTAGTTTCGACCGGGGTGGAGACCCAGTACTTC. The chain employs TRBV9 and TRBJ2-5; a weak D match, TRBD2 (5 bases). V lost 0 bases and J lost 5, with 14 bases in between. This CDR3 has 15 residues. Germline loops: CDR1 SGDLS, CDR2 YYNGEE.